The 2 T cell receptor beta chains below were found in one sample sequenced in a study of T cells in Graves' hyperthyroidism and ophthalmopathy. Amplified TCR beta CDR3 regions came from RNA transcripts. Initially, a first-round RT-PCR of the TCR CDR3 employed the HTBI primer set. A single record per CDR3 protein comes from TCRdb applying MiXCR to the multiplex PCR reads. The sample lists 620,000 or so distinct CDR3 sequences, more than 12% seen once, with about 12% in the top ten. Material: blood. These receptors all come from a woman aged 45-65 years with Graves' ophthalmopathy.

This clonotype was recorded at least ten times. The chain joins TRBV12-3 or TRBV12-4 to TRBJ1-1; no definite D call. The CDR3 is 14 residues long. Trimming shortened V by 5 bases and J by 4 bases, and 14 bases separated the two germline ends. This chain's CDR3 is CASSPRTGSTEAFF. DNA of the CDR3: TGTGCCAGCAGTCCACGGACGGGATCCACTGAAGCTTTCTTT.

This clonotype was detected many times. The gene calls are TRBV7-2 and TRBJ2-1, with 8 bases identical to TRBD2. The V and J ends lost 4 bases and 11 bases, in that order; junction bases with no gene match: 10. The CDR3 spans 14 residues. Germline V lookup: CDR1 SGHTA, CDR2 FQGNSA. CDR3 in DNA: TGTGCCAGCAGCTCCGGACTAGCATCTCGCAAGCAGTTCTTC. This codes for CASSSGLASRKQFF.